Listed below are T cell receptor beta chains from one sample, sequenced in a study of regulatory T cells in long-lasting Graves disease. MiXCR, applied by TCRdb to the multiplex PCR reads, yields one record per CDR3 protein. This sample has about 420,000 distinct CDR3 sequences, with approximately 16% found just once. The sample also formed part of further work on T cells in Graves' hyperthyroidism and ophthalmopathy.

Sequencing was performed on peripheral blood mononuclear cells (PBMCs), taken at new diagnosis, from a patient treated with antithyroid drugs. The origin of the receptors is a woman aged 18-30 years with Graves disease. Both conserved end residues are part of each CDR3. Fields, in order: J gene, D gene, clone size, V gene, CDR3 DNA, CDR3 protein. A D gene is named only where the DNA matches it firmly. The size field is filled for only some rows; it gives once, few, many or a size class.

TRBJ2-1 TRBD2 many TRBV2 TGTGCCAGCAGCAAGCGGGGGAGCTCCTACAATGAGCAGTTCTTC CASSKRGSSYNEQFF
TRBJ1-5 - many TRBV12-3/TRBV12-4 TGTGCCAGCACTCCGCCATCCAATCAGCCCCAGCATTTT CASTPPSNQPQHF
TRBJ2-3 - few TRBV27 TGTGCCAGCAGTTTGGTTCGCTTCGGGATAGATACGCAGTATTTT CASSLVRFGIDTQYF
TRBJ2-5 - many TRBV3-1 TGTGCCAGCAGCCAAACGGGGGTCCGGGAGACCCAGTACTTC CASSQTGVRETQYF
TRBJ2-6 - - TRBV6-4 TGTGCCAGCGGTTACTCGAGCCTTATCTCTGGGGCCAACGTCCTGACTTTC CASGYSSLISGANVLTF
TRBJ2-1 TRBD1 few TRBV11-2 TGTGCCAGCAGCGGCCGGGACAGGGGATACAATGAGCAGTTCTTC CASSGRDRGYNEQFF
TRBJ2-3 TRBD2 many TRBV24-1 TGTGCCACCAGTGACCCGGAGGGCAGGCCGGTGCTCCGGGGGGCAGATACGCAGTATTTT CATSDPEGRPVLRGADTQYF
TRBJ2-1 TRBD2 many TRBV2 TGTGCCAGCAGTGAAGCGGTAGTAGCGGGAGTAAACAGCTACAATGAGCAGTTCTTC CASSEAVVAGVNSYNEQFF
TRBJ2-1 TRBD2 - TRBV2 TGTGCCAGCCTCGGACTAGCCGCAGCCAATGAGCAATTCTTC CASLGLAAANEQFF
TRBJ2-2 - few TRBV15 TGTGCCACCAGCAGAGTGGGGGAATCCGGGGAGCTGTTTTTT CATSRVGESGELFF
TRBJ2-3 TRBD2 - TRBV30 TGTGCCTGGAGTGTTTTTCCCCCTCGAGGACTAGCGGGAAGAACAGATACGCAGTATTTT CAWSVFPPRGLAGRTDTQYF
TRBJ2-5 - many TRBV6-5 TGTGCCAGCAGTTACTCTGCCGGGGACCAAGAGACCCAGTACTTC CASSYSAGDQETQYF
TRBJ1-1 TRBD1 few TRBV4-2 TGTGCCAGCAGCCACTCCAGGGGGCAGGACACTGAAGCTTTCTTT CASSHSRGQDTEAFF
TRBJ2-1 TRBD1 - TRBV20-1 TGCAGTGCTAGAAAACCGGGACAGGCCTACAATGAGCAGTTCTTC CSARKPGQAYNEQFF
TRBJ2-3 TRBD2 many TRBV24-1 TGTGCCACCAGTGATCCGTTTGGGCGGGAGGGCAGAGATACGCAGTATTTT CATSDPFGREGRDTQYF
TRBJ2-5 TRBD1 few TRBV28 TGTGCCAGCCCCCCGCCGGGACAGGGAAACCTAGAGACCCAGTACTTC CASPPPGQGNLETQYF
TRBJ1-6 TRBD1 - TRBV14 TGTGCCAGCAGCCCAGGTACAGGGGGAATATCACCCCTCCACTTT CASSPGTGGISPLHF
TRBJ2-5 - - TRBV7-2 TGTGCCAGCAGCTTCTTCGGGGTAGCGGAGACCCAGTACTTC CASSFFGVAETQYF
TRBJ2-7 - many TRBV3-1 TGTGCCAGCAGCCCCTTCCCCGGAGGTGAGCAGTACTTC CASSPFPGGEQYF
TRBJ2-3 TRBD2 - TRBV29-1 TGCAGCGTGCGACTAGCGGTTAGCCCAGATACGCAGTATTTT CSVRLAVSPDTQYF
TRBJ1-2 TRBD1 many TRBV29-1 TGCAGCGCCGGGACAGGGTTCGGCTACACCTTC CSAGTGFGYTF
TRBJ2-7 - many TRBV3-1 TGTGCCAGCAGCCAAGATAGGTGGCGCACCTACGAGCAGTACTTC CASSQDRWRTYEQYF
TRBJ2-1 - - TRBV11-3 TGTGCCAGCAGCTTATTGACAACCTCGAATGAGCAGTTCTTC CASSLLTTSNEQFF
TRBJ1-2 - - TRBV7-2 TGTGCCAGCAGCTATAGGACCCCGCGGGCGGGCTATGGCTACACCTTC CASSYRTPRAGYGYTF
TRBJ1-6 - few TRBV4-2 TGTGCCAGCAGCCAAGATCAGATTTCACCCCTCCACTTT CASSQDQISPLHF
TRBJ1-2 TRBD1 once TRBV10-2 TGCCCCAGCAGTGAGTCGGAGACAGGGGGCGCGAGCCCATATGGCTACACCTTC CPSSESETGGASPYGYTF
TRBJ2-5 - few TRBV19 TGTGCCAGTAGCCTGAATCTGGGGCAGCCGGGGGAGACCCAGTACTTC CASSLNLGQPGETQYF
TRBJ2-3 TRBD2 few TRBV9 TGTGCCAGCAGCGTAGAGGATAGCGGGGGCACAGATACGCAGTATTTT CASSVEDSGGTDTQYF
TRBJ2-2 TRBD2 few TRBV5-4 TGTGCCAGCACCCAAGCGGGAGGGGTCACCGGGGAGCTGTTTTTT CASTQAGGVTGELFF
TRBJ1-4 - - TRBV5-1 TGCGCCAGCGGCACGGGATCCGTGGCCAGTGAAAAACTGTTTTTT CASGTGSVASEKLFF
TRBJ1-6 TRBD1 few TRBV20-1 TGCAGTGCCAGAGTTGTTGACAGGGGTAATTCACCCCTCCACTTT CSARVVDRGNSPLHF
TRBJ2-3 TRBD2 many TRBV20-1 TGCAGTGCTAGAGATCGGGCTAGCGGGAGGACAGATACGCAGTATTTT CSARDRASGRTDTQYF
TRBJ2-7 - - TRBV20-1 TGCAGTGCTAGGGACTTTAGCTCCTACGAGCAGTACTTC CSARDFSSYEQYF
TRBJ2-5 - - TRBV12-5 TGTGCTAGTGGTTTTGGTGGGGGAGAGACCCAGTACTTC CASGFGGGETQYF
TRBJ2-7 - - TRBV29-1 TGCAGCGTTCGTTGGGGGGCCAACTACGAGCAGTACTTC CSVRWGANYEQYF
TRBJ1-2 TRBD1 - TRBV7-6 TGTGCCAGCAGCTTAGGCGGACAGGATTTCTATGGCTACACCTTC CASSLGGQDFYGYTF
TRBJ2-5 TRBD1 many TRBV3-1 TGTGCCAGCCGGGACAGGGGGCTTGAGACCCAGTACTTC CASRDRGLETQYF
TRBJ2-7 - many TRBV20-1 TGCAGTGGTAGGCCGGGGCTAATCTACGAGCAGTACTTC CSGRPGLIYEQYF
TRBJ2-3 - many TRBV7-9 TGTGCCAGCAGCGTTGTGGGAGTTTCAGATACGCAGTATTTT CASSVVGVSDTQYF
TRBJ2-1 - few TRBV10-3 TGTGCCACCCAACTACTTGGCTCCTACAATGAGCAGTTCTTC CATQLLGSYNEQFF
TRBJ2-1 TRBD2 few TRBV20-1 TGCAGTGCGAGGAGGGGGCTAGCGGGAAAGTCCTACAATGAGCAGTTCTTC CSARRGLAGKSYNEQFF
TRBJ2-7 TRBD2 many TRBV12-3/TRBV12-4 TGTGCCAGCAGTTTGGCGGCCGGTCGAGGCCTAGCGGGAGGCAGACCCTACGAGCAGTACTTC CASSLAAGRGLAGGRPYEQYF
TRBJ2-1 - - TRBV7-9 TGTGCCAGCAGCTTATGGGGTGTAAACTCCTACAATGAGCAGTTCTTC CASSLWGVNSYNEQFF
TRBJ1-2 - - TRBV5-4 TGTGCCAGCAGCTTGGACGTTCCCTATGGCTACACCTTC CASSLDVPYGYTF
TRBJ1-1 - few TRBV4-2 TGTGCCAGCAGCCCAGGTTACCTTGATACCACTGAAGCTTTCTTT CASSPGYLDTTEAFF
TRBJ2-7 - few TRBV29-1 TGCAGCGCGTCGACTACCTACGAGCAGTACTTC CSASTTYEQYF
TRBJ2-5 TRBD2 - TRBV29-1 TGCAGCGTTGAAAAGTCGGGAGGCCAAGAGACCCAGTACTTC CSVEKSGGQETQYF
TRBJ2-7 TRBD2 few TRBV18 TGTGCCAGCTCACCCACACTAGCGGCGACCTACGAGCAGTACTTC CASSPTLAATYEQYF
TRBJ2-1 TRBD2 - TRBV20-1 TGCAGTGCTAGACCTAGCGGTTACAATGAGCAGTTCTTC CSARPSGYNEQFF
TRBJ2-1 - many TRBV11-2 TGTGCCAGCAGCTTAGAGTCCGACAGATACAATGAGCAGTTCTTC CASSLESDRYNEQFF
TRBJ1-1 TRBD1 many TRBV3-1 TGTGCCAGCAGCCAACAGGGGGCAAACACTGAAGCTTTCTTT CASSQQGANTEAFF
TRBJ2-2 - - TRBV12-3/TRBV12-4 TGTGCCTGCCGCGGGGCACCGAACACCGGGGAGCTGTTTTTT CACRGAPNTGELFF
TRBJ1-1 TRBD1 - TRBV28 TGTGCCAGCATCGGGCTCGAGACAGGGGGGACTGAAGCTTTCTTT CASIGLETGGTEAFF
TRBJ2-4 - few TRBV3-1 TGTGCCAGCAGCCTTCGACTAGCCAAAAACATTCAGTACTTC CASSLRLAKNIQYF